The 8 T cell receptor beta chains below all came from one sample that was sequenced in a study of T-cell reconstitution after alpha-beta-depleted transplantation in children. Preparation of the TCRbeta library used unique molecular identifiers. TCRdb itself ran the PCR reads through MiXCR, one entry per CDR3 protein. This table has more than 200,000 distinct CDR3 sequences, roughly 15% appearing once. Sample: PBMCs, mostly from graft donor cells, taken 360 days after TCRalphabeta/CD19-depleted stem cell transplant. These receptor sequences come from a male patient under 10 years old who had a stem cell transplant for acute lymphoblastic leukemia, so the T cells may come from the graft donor.

In this sample, this clonotype turned up a few times. The rearrangement links TRBV27 to TRBJ1-2; perhaps TRBD1 as D (5 bases). The CDR3 totals 14 residues. The germline V gene encodes CDR1 MNHEY and CDR2 SMNVEV (reference sequence). V lost 5 bases, J lost 4 bases, and 14 bases lay in between. The CDR3 is CASSRAGATYGYTF. CDR3 DNA: TGTGCCAGCAGTCGAGCCGGGGCCACCTATGGCTACACCTTC.

The chain has TRBV27 and TRBJ2-1, with 8 bases aligning to TRBD2. Germline loops: CDR1 MNHEY, CDR2 SMNVEV (reference sequence). V shed 7 bases, J shed 5 bases, and the junction held 4 bases outside the gene matches. The CDR3 contains 13 residues. For the CDR3, the DNA is TGTGCCAGCACTCGGGGGGGAAACAATGAGCAGTTCTTC. This gives the protein CASTRGGNNEQFF.

The chain couples TRBV6-2 or TRBV6-3 to TRBJ2-7, with D possibly matching TRBD1 (5 bases). This CDR3 is built from 14 residues. Germline assignment: CDR1 MNHEY and CDR2 SVGEGT. Trimming took 6 bases from V and 0 from J, leaving 12 bases between them. CDR3 nucleotides: TGTGCCAGCAGCTACAGGAAGAGCTCCTACGAGCAGTACTTC. Translating gives CASSYRKSSYEQYF.

The gene calls are TRBV25-1 and TRBJ2-5, with D perhaps TRBD1 (5 bases). The germline V gene encodes CDR1 MGHDK and CDR2 SYGVNS. This CDR3 region has 14 residues. V lost 10 bases and J 4 bases, leaving 19 bases between the germline ends. The CDR3 spells CATSLGQGTETQYF. As DNA, the CDR3 is TGTGCCACCTCGCTAGGGCAGGGTACAGAGACCCAGTACTTC.

This clonotype was counted at least ten times. The chain employs TRBV5-1 and TRBJ1-1; D remains unclear. The V gene lost 0 bases and the J gene lost 7 bases, with 4 bases spanning the gap. The CDR3 runs to 11 residues. Germline V gene sequence: CDR1 SGHRS, CDR2 YFSETQ. For the CDR3, the DNA is TGCGCCAGCAGCTTGGAGGGTGAAGCTTTCTTT. This sequence encodes CASSLEGEAFF.

This sequence joins TRBV4-2 and TRBJ2-3; D might be TRBD2 (5 bases). V shed 4 bases and J shed 6 bases, with 17 bases lying between them. CDR1 is LGHNA and CDR2 is YNFKEQ in the germline V gene. CDR3 length equals 15 residues. The CDR3 nucleotides read TGTGCCAGCAGCCGGACTCTAGGGATGCAGGATACGCAGTATTTT. Residues: CASSRTLGMQDTQYF.

This rearrangement joins TRBV5-1 to TRBJ2-7; 7 bases line up with TRBD1. The V segment lost 0 bases and the J segment 3 bases; nucleotides outside the gene matches: 6. Germline-derived CDR1 and CDR2 are SGHRS and YFSETQ. This CDR3 region has 15 residues. Here the CDR3 DNA reads TGCGCCAGCAGCTTGGTTCAGGGGGTGGACTACGAGCAGTACTTC. Protein sequence: CASSLVQGVDYEQYF.

The V and J genes are TRBV5-6 and TRBJ2-4; 10 nucleotides match TRBD1. The ends lost 2 bases at V and 1 base at J; junction bases unmatched: 9. The CDR3 length is 18 residues. In germline, CDR1 is SGHDT, CDR2 YYEEEE. CDR3 bases: TGTGCCAGCAGCTTCGGCCCGGGACAGGGGATGGCCAAAAACATTCAGTACTTC. It specifies CASSFGPGQGMAKNIQYF.